This T cell receptor (beta chain) was sequenced in a study of cytomegalovirus exposure and HLA in healthy donors. General observations from the study: Later on, an analysis tied 18,000 or so TCR beta sequences to HLA alleles at 0.05 false discovery rate. Cytomegalovirus-associated TCR beta chains were listed, numbering some 170. Earlier analysis looked at TCR beta V segments, and most were productive about 87% or about 30% of the time.

Concerning this clone: Its antigen is unknown.

This CDR3 has 16 residues. Trimming took off 6 bases at V and 4 bases at J, with 19 bases between the two ends. CDR1 is SGHRS, CDR2 YFSETQ, per germline. PCR involved 60 Vbeta and 13 Jbeta primers. Study processing details: Later, roughly 77 million unique TCR beta chains were counted in an analysis, and about 10 million of them were shared. Profiling relied on immunoSEQ multiplex PCR, and the TCRdb table lists in-frame clones only, not all of them. V and J calls and clone size are those listed in that table; D and trimming were worked out from the DNA. The sample consists of 150,000 to 200,000 clones, more than 85% of them appearing once.

The chain combines TRBV5-1 with TRBJ2-2; a possible D gene is TRBD1 (6 bases). The specimen sequenced was PBMCs. The source of this sequence is a woman aged 18 to 35 in good health and CMV-seronegative. In nucleotides, the CDR3 is TGCGCCAGCATAATAACCGGGACACGCTTCACCGGGGAGCTGTTTTTT. Its translation is CASIITGTRFTGELFF.